These T cell receptor beta chains were read from a single sample in a study of vaccination effects on CD4 cells after COVID-19. Profiled with immunoSEQ multiplex PCR; TCRdb holds only in-frame clones, not every one. The repertoire holds fewer than 85,000 clones, with about 78% as singletons. No antigen has been identified for these receptors. The source material was CD4+ T cells from PBMCs cultured with SARS-CoV-2 spike peptides, sampled before COVID-19 vaccination. The receptors stem from a human donor who received a COVID-19 vaccine. Each CDR3 is given with its conserved first and last residue. A D gene is named only where the DNA matches it firmly. Some rows have no size entry. The others give once, few or many, or a class for an expanded clone.

clone size,V gene,D gene,J gene,CDR3 DNA,CDR3 protein
-,TRBV27,-,TRBJ1-1,TGTGCCAGCAGTTTGGGGGTTTTCTTGAACACTGAAGCTTTCTTT,CASSLGVFLNTEAFF
-,TRBV20-1,-,TRBJ1-1,TGCAGTGCTAGTCCCCAACTGCGCGCGAACACTGAAGCTTTCTTT,CSASPQLRANTEAFF
-,TRBV6-4,-,TRBJ2-1,TGTGCCAGCAGTTTGGACGGTTCCTACAATGAGCAGTTCTTC,CASSLDGSYNEQFF
few,TRBV12-5,-,TRBJ1-2,TGTGCTAGTGGTTTCGGGTTGTTGGGTACCTTC,CASGFGLLGTF
once,TRBV5-6,-,TRBJ2-2,TGTGCCAGCAGCTTGTTCGGGGCGTTCGGCACCGGGGAGCTGTTTTTT,CASSLFGAFGTGELFF
-,TRBV4-1,-,TRBJ2-5,TGCGCCAGCAGCAGTCGACAGGACAGCCAAGAGACCCAGTACTTC,CASSSRQDSQETQYF
-,TRBV9,-,TRBJ1-5,TGTGCCAGCAGCCCCGACAAGTATAGCAATCAGCCCCAGCATTTT,CASSPDKYSNQPQHF
-,TRBV24-1,-,TRBJ2-3,TGTGCCACCAGCTCAATAGAGAGGGGGGAGTTGGATACGCAGTATTTT,CATSSIERGELDTQYF
once,TRBV5-1,-,TRBJ2-3,TGCGCCAGCAGTGTAGGGGGGGCCGCAGATACGCAGTATTTT,CASSVGGAADTQYF
-,TRBV29-1,TRBD1,TRBJ1-2,TGCAGCGTTGGGGGACAGGGGACAGGCGGCTACACCTTC,CSVGGQGTGGYTF
-,TRBV7-2,TRBD2,TRBJ2-3,TGTGCCAGCAGCTTGAGGACTAGCGGGGCAAGCACAGATACGCAGTATTTT,CASSLRTSGASTDTQYF
-,TRBV3-1/TRBV3-2,TRBD2,TRBJ2-2,TGTGCCAGCAGCCAAACGGGGGGGCCAATAATGTGGACCGGGGAGCTGTTTTTT,CASSQTGGPIMWTGELFF
-,TRBV6-5,TRBD1,TRBJ2-3,TGTGCCAGCAGTTACGGGACAGAACACACAGATACGCAGTATTTT,CASSYGTEHTDTQYF
-,TRBV5-6,-,TRBJ1-6,TGTGCCAGCAGCTTGAGGACGGGGGGATCCTATAATTCACCCCTCCACTTT,CASSLRTGGSYNSPLHF
once,TRBV18,-,TRBJ1-4,TGTGCCAGCTCACCACCCGTGGACTCGGGTGAAAAACTGTTTTTT,CASSPPVDSGEKLFF
-,TRBV9,-,TRBJ1-1,TGTGCCAGCAGAAAGTACAGTGAGAACACTGAAGCTTTCTTT,CASRKYSENTEAFF
-,TRBV28,-,TRBJ1-2,TGTGCCAGCAGTCCCCGGTTTGCTCCTAACTATGGCTACACCTTC,CASSPRFAPNYGYTF
-,TRBV19,-,TRBJ1-6,TGTGCCAGTAGTATAGCCGATACACCCCTCCACTTT,CASSIADTPLHF
-,TRBV3-1/TRBV3-2,-,TRBJ1-2,TGTGCCAGCAGCCACGGTGGTCAGGGGTATGGCTACACCTTC,CASSHGGQGYGYTF
-,TRBV9,-,TRBJ1-5,TGTGCCAGCAGCGTAGGGGGTGTCGATCAGCCCCAGCATTTT,CASSVGGVDQPQHF
-,TRBV18,-,TRBJ2-2,TGTGCCAGCTCACCACCGACGGTACCAAAGAACACCGGGGAGCTGTTTTTT,CASSPPTVPKNTGELFF
-,TRBV9,-,TRBJ1-2,TGTGCCAGCAGCGCAGGCTTGTCGGGCAGAAGTAACTATGGCTACACCTTC,CASSAGLSGRSNYGYTF
-,TRBV30,TRBD2,TRBJ2-3,TGTGCCTGGAGCGCGACTAGCGGGGGGCGCTCTGGCACAGATACGCAGTATTTT,CAWSATSGGRSGTDTQYF
-,TRBV19,-,TRBJ1-5,TGTGCCAGTACCCTTGGATCTAAGGGGAATCAGCCCCAGCATTTT,CASTLGSKGNQPQHF
-,TRBV7-2,-,TRBJ1-1,TGTGCCAGCAACGACCAGGGGACGGCTGAAGCTTTCTTT,CASNDQGTAEAFF
-,TRBV7-2,-,TRBJ2-2,TGTGCCAGCAGCTTAGTGGGTAACACCGGGGAGCTGTTTTTT,CASSLVGNTGELFF
-,TRBV29-1,-,TRBJ2-3,TGCAGCGTGGGTACAGATACGCAGTATTTT,CSVGTDTQYF
once,TRBV5-3,TRBD1,TRBJ2-6,TGTGCCACCGACAGGGAGAATGGGGCCAACGTCCTGACTTTC,CATDRENGANVLTF
once,TRBV24-1,TRBD2,TRBJ2-3,TGTGCCACCAGTGATGCCGGGGGGTCCGGAGATACGCAGTATTTT,CATSDAGGSGDTQYF
-,TRBV5-1,-,TRBJ2-5,TGCGCCAGCAGCTTCATCATTAACACTCAAGAGACCCAGTACTTC,CASSFIINTQETQYF